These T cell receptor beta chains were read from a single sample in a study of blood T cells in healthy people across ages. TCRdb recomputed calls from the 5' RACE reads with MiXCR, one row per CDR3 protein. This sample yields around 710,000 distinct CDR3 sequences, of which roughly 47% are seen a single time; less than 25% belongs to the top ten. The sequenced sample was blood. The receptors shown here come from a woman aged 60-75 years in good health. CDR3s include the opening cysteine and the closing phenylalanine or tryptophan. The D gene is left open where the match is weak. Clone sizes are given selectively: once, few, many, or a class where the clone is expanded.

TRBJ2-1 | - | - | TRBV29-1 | TGCAGCGTTGAAAGAGAACAAGAGACCCAGTTCTTC | CSVEREQETQFF
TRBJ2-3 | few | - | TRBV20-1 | TGCAGTGCTAAGGGACCAGGCACAGATACGCAGTATTTT | CSAKGPGTDTQYF
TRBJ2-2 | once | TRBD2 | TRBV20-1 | TGCAGTGCTTCTCGGGGGGCCGGGGAGCTGTTTTTT | CSASRGAGELFF
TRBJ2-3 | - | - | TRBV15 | TGTGCCACCAGGCATGCGGGGAGCACAGATACGCAGTATTTT | CATRHAGSTDTQYF
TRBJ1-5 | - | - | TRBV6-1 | TGTGCCAGCAGGGCACATAGCAATCAGCCCCAGCATTTT | CASRAHSNQPQHF
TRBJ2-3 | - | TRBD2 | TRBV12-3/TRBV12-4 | TGTGCCAGCAGATACAGCGGGAACACAGATACGCAGTATTTT | CASRYSGNTDTQYF
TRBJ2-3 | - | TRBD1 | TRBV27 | TGTGCCAGCAGTTTTGTCAGGGGGCCAGATACGCAGTATTTT | CASSFVRGPDTQYF
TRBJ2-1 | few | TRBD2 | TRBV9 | TGTGCCAGCAGGGGGGGACTAGCGGTCGATGAGCAGTTCTTC | CASRGGLAVDEQFF
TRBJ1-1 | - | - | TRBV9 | TGTGCCAGCAGAGTCAAAGGGGTTTACACTGAAGCTTTCTTT | CASRVKGVYTEAFF
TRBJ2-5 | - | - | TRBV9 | TGTGCCAGCAATCGGGGGTCCGGGACGCCAGAGACCCAGTACTTC | CASNRGSGTPETQYF
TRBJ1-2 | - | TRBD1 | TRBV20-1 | TGCAGTGCTACCGGGACAGTTTATGGCTACACCTTC | CSATGTVYGYTF
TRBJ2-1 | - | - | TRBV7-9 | TGTGCCAGCAGCAACAGAATGACTGCGGAGCAGTTCTTC | CASSNRMTAEQFF
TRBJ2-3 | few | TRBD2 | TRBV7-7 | TGTGCTAGCAGCTTTGGGGCGGGAGCCGCAGATACGCAGTATTTT | CASSFGAGAADTQYF
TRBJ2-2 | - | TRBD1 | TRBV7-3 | TGTGCCAGCAGCTCCGGGACAGTTTCCGGGGAGCTGTTTTTT | CASSSGTVSGELFF
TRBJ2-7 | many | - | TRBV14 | TGTGCCAGCAGCGACAGTCCCGCCTACGAGCAGTACTTC | CASSDSPAYEQYF
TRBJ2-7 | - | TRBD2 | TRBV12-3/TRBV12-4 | TGTGCCAACAGCACCTCGCGGGGGGCGAACTACAATGAGCAGTACTTC | CANSTSRGANYNEQYF
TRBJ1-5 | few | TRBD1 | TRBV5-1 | TGCGCCAGCAGCAGACAGGGGGGCAATCAGCCCCAGCATTTT | CASSRQGGNQPQHF
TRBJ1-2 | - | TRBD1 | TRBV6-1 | TGTGCCAGCAGCGACCAGGGGGTGGGGGGCTACACCTTC | CASSDQGVGGYTF
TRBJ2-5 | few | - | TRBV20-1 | TGCAGTGCTAAAGTCCCCCCAGCACAAGAGACCCAGTACTTC | CSAKVPPAQETQYF
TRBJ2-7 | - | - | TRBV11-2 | TGTGCCAGCAGCTTAGATCCTAAACCGGGGGAGCAGTACTTC | CASSLDPKPGEQYF
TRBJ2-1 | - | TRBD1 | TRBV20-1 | TGCAGTGCTGTAAGACAGGGGGCCCACCCAGGGGAGCAGTTCTTC | CSAVRQGAHPGEQFF
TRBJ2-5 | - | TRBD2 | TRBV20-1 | TGCAGTGCTAGAGATATACTAGCGGGCCAGGAGACCCAGTACTTC | CSARDILAGQETQYF
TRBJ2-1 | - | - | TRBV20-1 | TGCAGTGCTGTCCCCCTAGTTGGCAATGAGCAGTTCTTC | CSAVPLVGNEQFF
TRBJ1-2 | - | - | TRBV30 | TGTGCCTGGAGTGGGGGACTGATAGGCTACACCTTC | CAWSGGLIGYTF
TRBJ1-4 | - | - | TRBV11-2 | TGTGCCATCGGGGGGGCTGCAACTAATGAAAAACTGTTTTTT | CAIGGAATNEKLFF
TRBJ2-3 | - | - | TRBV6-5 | TGCGCCAGCAGCCCGGGGTTTGGTGCAGATACGCAGTATTTT | CASSPGFGADTQYF
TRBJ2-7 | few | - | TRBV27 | TGTGCCAGCAGTTTATCGTACCTGGACACTTACGAGCAGTACTTC | CASSLSYLDTYEQYF
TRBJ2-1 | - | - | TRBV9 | TGTGCCAGCAGCGTAGAGGCTAGCGCACGCTCCTACAATGAGCAGTTCTTC | CASSVEASARSYNEQFF
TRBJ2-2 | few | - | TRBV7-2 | TGTGCCAGCAGCCCGAATAGCCCTGGGGGCCTGGGGGGGGAGCTGTTTTTT | CASSPNSPGGLGGELFF
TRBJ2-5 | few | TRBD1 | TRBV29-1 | TGCAGCGTACTCCGGGACAGGGGGTCGTCTAAGCAGTACTTC | CSVLRDRGSSKQYF
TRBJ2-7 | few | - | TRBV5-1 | TGCGCCAGCAGCTTGGACGGGACCTCCTACGAGCAGTACTTC | CASSLDGTSYEQYF
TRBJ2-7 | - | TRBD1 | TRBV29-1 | TGCAGCGTTACCGGGACAGGGGGTCCCTACGAGCAGTACTTC | CSVTGTGGPYEQYF
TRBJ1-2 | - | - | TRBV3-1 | TGTGCCAGCAGCCAAGGAGTCAGCGGAAGAGGCTACACCTTC | CASSQGVSGRGYTF
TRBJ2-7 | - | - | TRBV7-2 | TGTGCCAGCAGCACGGCCGGGACTGGTTACTACGAGCAGTACTTC | CASSTAGTGYYEQYF
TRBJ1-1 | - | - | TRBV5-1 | TGCGCCAGCAGCTGGGCGGACGGAGACACTGAAGCTTTCTTT | CASSWADGDTEAFF
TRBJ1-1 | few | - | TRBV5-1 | TGCGCCAGCAGCGAGGGTTTGAACACTGAAGCTTTCTTT | CASSEGLNTEAFF
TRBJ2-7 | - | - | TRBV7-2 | TGTGCCAGCAGCTTAGTCCGGTGGGATGTCAAGGGGATCGACGAGCAGTACTTC | CASSLVRWDVKGIDEQYF
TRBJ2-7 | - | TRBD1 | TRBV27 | TGTGCCAGCAGTTCCAGACAGGGGGCGGGCTACGAGCAGTACTTC | CASSSRQGAGYEQYF
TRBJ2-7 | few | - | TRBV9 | TGTGCCAGCAGCCCGGCAGGGGGGTCCTACAATGAGCAGTACTTC | CASSPAGGSYNEQYF
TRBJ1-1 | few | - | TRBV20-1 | TGCAGTGCCACGAACTTGAACACTGAAGCTTTCTTT | CSATNLNTEAFF
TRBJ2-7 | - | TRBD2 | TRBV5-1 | TGCGCCAGCAGCTTGGATGTAAGTCGTCTTGGCGGGGGTTCCTACGAGCAGTACTTC | CASSLDVSRLGGGSYEQYF
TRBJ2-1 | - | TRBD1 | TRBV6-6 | TGTGCCAGCAGTTACCTCGGGACAGTACACAATGAGCAGTTCTTC | CASSYLGTVHNEQFF
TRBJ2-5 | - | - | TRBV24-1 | TGTGCCACCAGTGATCAGCAGAATATACAAGAGACCCAGTACTTC | CATSDQQNIQETQYF
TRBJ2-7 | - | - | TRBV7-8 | TGTGCCACCACCAGGGGGGGACCGTCCTACGAGCAGTACTTC | CATTRGGPSYEQYF